This TCR beta chain originates from a study of T-cell reconstitution after alpha-beta-depleted transplantation in children. Preparing the TCRbeta library involved the use of unique molecular identifiers. TCRdb re-analysed the PCR reads in MiXCR, keeping a single row per CDR3 protein. The repertoire includes roughly 220,000 distinct CDR3 sequences, 9.7% of them detected once, and roughly 5.1% sits in the top ten. At least ten counts were recorded for this clonotype. The source is a human donor who donated a stem cell graft to a child with SCID. The source material was PBMCs from the stem cell graft donor, sampled from the stem cell graft.

This chain's CDR3 is CASSGRDSSYEQYF. CDR3 nucleotide sequence: TGTGCCAGCAGCGGCCGGGACAGCTCCTACGAGCAGTACTTC. The chain employs TRBV12-3 or TRBV12-4 and TRBJ2-7; 7 bases are a match to TRBD1. The CDR3 spans 14 residues. V lost 6 bases, J lost 0 bases, and 5 bases stayed unmatched.